The entry below gives a single T cell receptor (beta chain) sequence along with its context. Its antigen is unidentified. This entry comes from a study of T cells expressing NK-cell markers. UMIs were included in TCR beta cDNA generated by 5'RACE template switching. Reprocessing the 5' RACE reads, TCRdb reports a single entry for every CDR3 protein and omits DNA. The table for this sample gives about 440,000 distinct CDR3 sequences. General study results and limits: Specificity for HCMV among expanded NKG2C+ T cell clones was not established. Where several donors were concerned, these clonotypes also led the CD3+CD56-NKG2C+ fraction.

The origin of this receptor is a woman between 18 and 70 years old in good health. The source material was blood T cells: a sorted CD56 or NKG2C T cell subset, CD4+ or CD8+ T cells, or bulk PBMC T cells (not recorded which).

This chain's CDR3 is CASSFPGVNTQYF. The genes are TRBV5-4 and TRBJ2-3; TCRdb names TRBD1, which stays unverified in the absence of DNA. Germline CDR1 and CDR2: SGHNT and YYREEE (reference sequence). CDR3 length equals 13 residues.